A selection of T cell receptor beta chains follows, all from one sample in a study of control samples from healthy donors and cancer patients. The repertoire was sequenced with immunoSEQ multiplex PCR; TCRdb's copy has only in-frame clones and lacks some. Of some 130,000 clones in the sample, 93% were seen once. The specimen sequenced was PBMCs. These receptors were taken from a man aged 45-65 years with head and neck cancer. Both conserved end residues are part of each CDR3. D genes are given only for firm matches. Only some rows state a clone size, as once, few, many or a class for expanded clones.

j_call: TRBJ1-1
v_call: TRBV5-6
d_call: NA
clone_size: NA
cdr3_aa: CASSLTGDTEAFF
cdr3_nt: TGTGCCAGCAGCTTAACGGGAGACACTGAAGCTTTCTTT

j_call: TRBJ2-4
v_call: TRBV27
d_call: NA
clone_size: NA
cdr3_aa: CASSQKPYTGFGVLNIQYF
cdr3_nt: TGTGCCAGCAGTCAAAAACCCTACACAGGGTTTGGGGTATTGAACATTCAGTACTTC

j_call: TRBJ2-1
v_call: TRBV18
d_call: NA
clone_size: NA
cdr3_aa: CASSRNRAGDNEQFF
cdr3_nt: TGTGCCAGCTCACGGAATCGAGCGGGTGACAATGAGCAGTTCTTC

j_call: TRBJ1-6
v_call: TRBV7-2
d_call: NA
clone_size: NA
cdr3_aa: CASSLVGSSYNSPLHF
cdr3_nt: TGTGCCAGCAGCTTAGTGGGCAGCTCCTATAATTCACCCCTCCACTTT

j_call: TRBJ2-2
v_call: TRBV15
d_call: NA
clone_size: NA
cdr3_aa: CATSRDRGLAITGELFF
cdr3_nt: TGTGCCACCAGCAGAGATCGCGGCCTAGCCATCACCGGGGAGCTGTTTTTT

j_call: TRBJ2-3
v_call: TRBV19
d_call: NA
clone_size: NA
cdr3_aa: CASSIRAGNTDTQYF
cdr3_nt: TGTGCCAGTAGTATAAGGGCGGGAAACACAGATACGCAGTATTTT

j_call: TRBJ1-4
v_call: TRBV14
d_call: NA
clone_size: once
cdr3_aa: CASSQDRLNEKLFF
cdr3_nt: TGTGCCAGCAGCCAAGATCGGTTGAATGAAAAACTGTTTTTT

j_call: TRBJ1-5
v_call: TRBV7-2
d_call: NA
clone_size: NA
cdr3_aa: CASSLGRGSYSNQPQHF
cdr3_nt: TGTGCCAGCAGCCTCGGGCGGGGATCCTATAGCAATCAGCCCCAGCATTTT

j_call: TRBJ2-7
v_call: TRBV5-1
d_call: NA
clone_size: NA
cdr3_aa: CASSLAPATYEQYF
cdr3_nt: TGCGCCAGCAGCTTGGCCCCCGCCACCTACGAGCAGTACTTC

j_call: TRBJ2-1
v_call: TRBV6-2/TRBV6-3
d_call: NA
clone_size: NA
cdr3_aa: CASSVGGLNEQFF
cdr3_nt: TGTGCCAGCAGCGTAGGGGGACTCAATGAGCAGTTCTTC

j_call: TRBJ1-1
v_call: TRBV28
d_call: NA
clone_size: NA
cdr3_aa: CASSLLGPPVAEAFF
cdr3_nt: TGTGCCAGCAGTTTACTGGGACCTCCCGTAGCGGAAGCTTTCTTT

j_call: TRBJ2-5
v_call: TRBV7-2
d_call: NA
clone_size: NA
cdr3_aa: CASSPHRDRETQYF
cdr3_nt: TGTGCCAGCAGCCCTCACAGGGATCGGGAGACCCAGTACTTC

j_call: TRBJ2-3
v_call: TRBV30
d_call: NA
clone_size: NA
cdr3_aa: CAWSVQGTDTQYF
cdr3_nt: TGTGCCTGGAGTGTACAAGGAACAGATACGCAGTATTTT

j_call: TRBJ2-1
v_call: TRBV7-2
d_call: NA
clone_size: NA
cdr3_aa: CASTLSLFASRGKNNEQFF
cdr3_nt: TGTGCCAGCACCCTCTCTCTTTTCGCGTCGCGGGGTAAAAACAATGAGCAGTTCTTC

j_call: TRBJ2-7
v_call: TRBV6-5
d_call: NA
clone_size: NA
cdr3_aa: CASSYSWDGPTYEQYF
cdr3_nt: TGTGCCAGCAGTTACTCTTGGGACGGACCTACCTACGAGCAGTACTTC

j_call: TRBJ2-5
v_call: TRBV7-2
d_call: NA
clone_size: NA
cdr3_aa: CASSLAVGMETQYF
cdr3_nt: TGTGCCAGCAGCTTAGCAGTAGGTATGGAGACCCAGTACTTC

j_call: TRBJ2-5
v_call: TRBV9
d_call: NA
clone_size: many
cdr3_aa: CASSVEGVFGPQYF
cdr3_nt: TGTGCCAGCAGCGTAGAGGGAGTCTTCGGGCCCCAGTACTTC

j_call: TRBJ1-2
v_call: TRBV21-1
d_call: NA
clone_size: once
cdr3_aa: CASSPDGYYGYTF
cdr3_nt: TGTGCCAGCAGCCCTGACGGTTACTATGGCTACACCTTC

j_call: TRBJ1-4
v_call: TRBV6-5
d_call: NA
clone_size: NA
cdr3_aa: CASQAYRANEKLFF
cdr3_nt: TGTGCCAGCCAGGCTTACCGAGCAAATGAAAAACTGTTTTTT

j_call: TRBJ2-7
v_call: TRBV7-2
d_call: NA
clone_size: NA
cdr3_aa: CASSFLASGLGEQYF
cdr3_nt: TGTGCCAGCAGCTTTTTGGCCTCGGGGCTGGGGGAGCAGTACTTC

j_call: TRBJ2-3
v_call: TRBV9
d_call: NA
clone_size: NA
cdr3_aa: CASSVAQYTDTQYF
cdr3_nt: TGTGCCAGCAGCGTAGCACAGTACACAGATACGCAGTATTTT

j_call: TRBJ1-1
v_call: TRBV15
d_call: NA
clone_size: NA
cdr3_aa: CATSRNTGFTEAFF
cdr3_nt: TGTGCCACCAGCAGAAATACAGGGTTCACTGAAGCTTTCTTT

j_call: TRBJ2-7
v_call: TRBV4-3
d_call: NA
clone_size: NA
cdr3_aa: CASSQERGVSYEQYF
cdr3_nt: TGCGCCAGCAGCCAAGAGCGGGGTGTGTCCTACGAGCAGTACTTC

j_call: TRBJ2-2
v_call: TRBV3-1/TRBV3-2
d_call: NA
clone_size: NA
cdr3_aa: CASSQEVTLFDTGELFF
cdr3_nt: TGTGCCAGCAGCCAAGAGGTAACATTATTCGACACCGGGGAGCTGTTTTTT

j_call: TRBJ2-6
v_call: TRBV7-3
d_call: TRBD1
clone_size: NA
cdr3_aa: CASSYPGQVSGANVLTF
cdr3_nt: TGTGCCAGCAGCTACCCGGGACAGGTCTCTGGGGCCAACGTCCTGACTTTC

j_call: TRBJ2-7
v_call: TRBV6-2/TRBV6-3
d_call: NA
clone_size: NA
cdr3_aa: CASSYLRYYEQYF
cdr3_nt: TGTGCCAGCAGTTACCTCCGGTACTACGAGCAGTACTTC

j_call: TRBJ2-5
v_call: TRBV11-1
d_call: NA
clone_size: NA
cdr3_aa: CASSLGVSETQYF
cdr3_nt: TGTGCCAGCAGCTTAGGGGTATCCGAGACCCAGTACTTC

j_call: TRBJ1-4
v_call: TRBV5-1
d_call: NA
clone_size: NA
cdr3_aa: CASSLDGSGGVDEKLFF
cdr3_nt: TGCGCCAGCAGCTTGGACGGGTCGGGAGGGGTCGATGAAAAACTGTTTTTT

j_call: TRBJ2-7
v_call: TRBV7-2
d_call: NA
clone_size: NA
cdr3_aa: CASSYRDTYEQYF
cdr3_nt: TGTGCCAGCAGCTACCGGGACACCTACGAGCAGTACTTC